These T cell receptor beta chains were read from a single sample in a study of cytomegalovirus exposure and HLA in healthy donors. Repertoires were generated with immunoSEQ multiplex PCR, while TCRdb's copy carries only in-frame clones and drops some. The sample holds around 130,000 clones, over 70% seen once. Material: PBMCs. The receptors originated from a woman between 18 and 29 years old in good health and CMV-seronegative. Both conserved end residues are part of each CDR3. The D gene is left open where the match is weak. Clone size is stated in some rows and not others, as once, few, many or a class when expanded.

d_call	v_call	clone_size	j_call	cdr3_aa	cdr3_nt
.	TRBV4-1	.	TRBJ1-3	CASSQLYFSSGNTIYF	TGCGCCAGCAGCCAGTTATATTTCTCCTCTGGAAACACCATATATTTT
TRBD1	TRBV29-1	.	TRBJ1-1	CSVQGAYTEAFF	TGCAGCGTACAGGGGGCCTACACTGAAGCTTTCTTT
.	TRBV4-1	.	TRBJ2-2	CASSQEAAVTGELFF	TGCGCCAGCAGCCAAGAGGCGGCCGTCACCGGGGAGCTGTTTTTT
.	TRBV15	.	TRBJ2-7	CATSRVGAVLEQYF	TGTGCCACCAGCAGAGTGGGAGCGGTGCTCGAGCAGTACTTC
TRBD2	TRBV7-7	.	TRBJ2-3	CASSPGLAGSTDTQYF	TGTGCCAGCAGCCCGGGACTAGCGGGGAGCACAGATACGCAGTATTTT
.	TRBV10-3	.	TRBJ1-2	CAISGAGNYGYTF	TGTGCCATCAGTGGGGCGGGGAACTATGGCTACACCTTC
TRBD2	TRBV27	.	TRBJ2-1	CASSILSGGTYNEQFF	TGTGCCAGCAGTATCCTTAGCGGGGGTACCTACAATGAGCAGTTCTTC
.	TRBV4-2	.	TRBJ2-3	CASSQAGREPDTQYF	TGTGCCAGCAGCCAAGCTGGCCGGGAGCCAGATACGCAGTATTTT
TRBD1	TRBV6-1	.	TRBJ2-2	CASRAQGTGELFF	TGTGCCAGCAGGGCACAGGGGACCGGGGAGCTGTTTTTT
.	TRBV4-1	.	TRBJ2-7	CASSQGRGPNSYEQYF	TGCGCCAGCAGCCAAGGGCGCGGGCCAAACTCCTACGAGCAGTACTTC
TRBD1	TRBV5-1	.	TRBJ2-7	CASSGQGAYEQYF	TGCGCCAGCAGCGGACAGGGGGCCTACGAGCAGTACTTC
TRBD1	TRBV10-2	once	TRBJ1-1	CASSLDRGLPEAFF	TGCGCCAGCAGCCTCGACAGGGGGCTTCCTGAAGCTTTCTTT
TRBD2	TRBV2	few	TRBJ2-3	CASSDASGRSADTQYF	TGTGCCAGCAGTGACGCTAGCGGGAGGTCGGCAGATACGCAGTATTTT
.	TRBV15	.	TRBJ1-5	CATSRQGGGQPQHF	TGTGCCACCAGCAGACAGGGCGGGGGTCAGCCCCAGCATTTT
TRBD2	TRBV7-2	.	TRBJ2-7	CASSSRASGAGGVYEQYF	TGTGCCAGCAGCTCCCGGGCCAGTGGAGCGGGAGGTGTTTACGAGCAGTACTTC
TRBD1	TRBV4-1	.	TRBJ1-5	CASSQESGTGYSNQPQHF	TGCGCCAGCAGCCAAGAGTCCGGGACAGGGTATAGCAATCAGCCCCAGCATTTT
.	TRBV4-1	.	TRBJ2-7	CASSQDEQPYEQYF	TGCGCCAGCAGCCAAGATGAACAACCCTACGAGCAGTACTTC
TRBD2	TRBV6-5	few	TRBJ2-3	CASSFRTSRVTDTQYF	TGTGCCAGCAGTTTCCGGACTAGCAGAGTCACAGATACGCAGTATTTT
.	TRBV20-1	.	TRBJ1-1	CSAPEGLFAFF	TGCAGTGCGCCCGAAGGACTGTTTGCTTTCTTT
TRBD2	TRBV4-1	.	TRBJ2-7	CASSQYAGGIYEQYF	TGCGCCAGCAGCCAATATGCGGGAGGTATCTACGAGCAGTACTTC
TRBD1	TRBV18	.	TRBJ1-1	CASSGWGQENTEAFF	TGTGCCAGCTCCGGCTGGGGACAGGAGAACACTGAAGCTTTCTTT
.	TRBV19	few	TRBJ1-1	CATRRGIGNTEAFF	TGTGCCACTCGGAGAGGGATCGGGAACACTGAAGCTTTCTTT
.	TRBV5-8	.	TRBJ2-7	CASSLVPVYEQYF	TGTGCCAGCAGCTTGGTCCCGGTGTACGAGCAGTACTTC
TRBD1	TRBV7-9	.	TRBJ1-1	CASNIRDRGPNTEAFF	TGTGCCAGCAACATAAGGGACAGGGGGCCAAACACTGAAGCTTTCTTT
.	TRBV2	.	TRBJ1-1	CASKTPNTEAFF	TGTGCCAGCAAGACACCGAACACTGAAGCTTTCTTT
.	TRBV5-4	.	TRBJ2-7	CASSLEAGSYEQYF	TGCGCCAGCAGCTTGGAGGCGGGATCCTACGAGCAGTACTTC
TRBD1	TRBV5-1	.	TRBJ2-7	CAAPGDRAYEQYF	TGCGCCGCGCCGGGGGACAGGGCGTACGAGCAGTACTTC
TRBD2	TRBV5-4	.	TRBJ2-7	CASRTSLADSYEQYF	TGTGCCAGCAGGACCTCGCTAGCGGACTCCTACGAGCAGTACTTC
.	TRBV29-1	.	TRBJ2-3	CSVETQGAPDTQYF	TGCAGCGTTGAGACACAGGGAGCCCCAGATACGCAGTATTTT
.	TRBV7-5	.	TRBJ2-7	CVRSSFPGGRTYEQYF	TGTGTCAGAAGTTCGTTTCCAGGGGGCAGAACCTACGAGCAGTACTTC
TRBD2	TRBV19	.	TRBJ2-7	CASSMGLAGSSYEQYF	TGTGCCAGTAGTATGGGACTAGCGGGGTCCTCCTACGAGCAGTACTTC
.	TRBV28	.	TRBJ1-4	CASRDSPTNEKLFF	TGTGCCAGCAGAGACAGCCCAACTAATGAAAAACTGTTTTTT
.	TRBV6-6	.	TRBJ1-1	CASSPGSDTEAFF	TGTGCCAGCAGCCCGGGGTCTGACACTGAAGCTTTCTTT
.	TRBV12-5	.	TRBJ2-2	CASARGGGAVTGELFF	TGTGCTAGTGCCCGTGGTGGTGGAGCGGTCACCGGGGAGCTGTTTTTT
.	TRBV19	.	TRBJ1-5	CASSTSNQPQHF	TGTGCCAGTAGCACAAGTAATCAGCCCCAGCATTTT
.	TRBV19	.	TRBJ1-3	CASSIAGLLISGNTIYF	TGTGCCAGTAGTATAGCGGGACTTCTCATCTCTGGAAACACCATATATTTT
.	TRBV7-9	.	TRBJ2-7	CASSLRGGYEQYF	TGTGCCAGCAGCCTTAGAGGGGGTTACGAGCAGTACTTC
.	TRBV18	few	TRBJ2-7	CASSPPKGQGYEQYF	TGTGCCAGCTCACCACCTAAGGGGCAGGGCTACGAGCAGTACTTC
TRBD1	TRBV5-1	.	TRBJ1-2	CASSFGQGLSRGLYGYTF	TGCGCCAGCAGCTTCGGACAGGGGCTCAGCAGGGGCCTTTATGGCTACACCTTC
TRBD2	TRBV30	.	TRBJ2-3	CASSGRVPDTQYF	TGTGCCTCTAGCGGGAGGGTTCCAGATACGCAGTATTTT
.	TRBV29-1	.	TRBJ2-3	CSVGGHSDTQYF	TGCAGCGTTGGAGGTCATTCAGATACGCAGTATTTT
.	TRBV30	once	TRBJ1-4	CAWTMGAANEKLFF	TGTGCCTGGACAATGGGGGCAGCTAATGAAAAACTGTTTTTT
.	TRBV7-9	.	TRBJ1-1	CASSSETGGEAFF	TGTGCCAGCAGCTCCGAGACGGGGGGTGAAGCTTTCTTT
TRBD1	TRBV5-1	.	TRBJ1-4	CASGQGATNEKLFF	TGCGCCAGCGGCCAGGGGGCAACTAATGAAAAACTGTTTTTT